The TCR beta chain described here comes from a study of blood T cell repertoires in COVID-19. Assay: immunoSEQ multiplex PCR; the TCRdb copy retains only in-frame clones and omits some. The sample has 95,000 to 150,000 clones, approximately 80% seen once. What was sequenced was peripheral blood. The TCR comes from a human donor in a cohort sampled during active COVID-19.

In nucleotides, the CDR3 is TGTGCCAGCAGCCACATACTAGCGGCTAGCACAGATACGCAGTATTTT. This codes for CASSHILAASTDTQYF. This chain joins TRBV4-2 and TRBJ2-3; 8 bases map to TRBD2. The CDR3 has 16 residues. Germline-derived CDR1 and CDR2 are LGHNA and YNFKEQ. With V trimmed by 3 bases and J by 0 bases, 5 bases remained unmatched.